The 7 T cell receptor beta chains listed next were all sequenced from one sample in a study of blood T cell repertoires in COVID-19 (dated by TCRdb to about 2020). Libraries came from the immunoSEQ multiplex PCR assay. TCRdb obtained this table from immuneACCESS and retained in-frame rearrangements with V and J assigned. These tables miss some clones; where compared with another copy, unresolved V genes account for less than half of the shortfall, and the remainder is unexplained. The sample contains around 150,000 clones, approximately 85% of them found a single time. The leading ten clones occupy roughly 9.6% of the sample. Sample: peripheral blood. These receptor sequences come from a man aged 55 to 70 with active or convalescent COVID-19.

DNA for the CDR3: TGTGCCAGCAGCCAACTTTCAGGGGCAAGCTCTGGAAACACCATATATTTT. This translates into CASSQLSGASSGNTIYF. The gene calls are TRBV3-1 (or the pseudogene TRBV3-2) and TRBJ1-3, with a possible D match to TRBD1 (6 bases). The CDR3 covers 17 residues. Per germline, CDR1 LGHDT and CDR2 YNNKEL (reference sequence). V was shortened by 2 bases and J by 0 bases, with 14 bases between the two germline ends.

This sequence joins TRBV28 and TRBJ1-4; a possible D gene is TRBD1 (5 bases). Germline CDR1 is MDHEN and CDR2 is SYDVKM. The V end lost 4 bases, the J end lost 4 bases, and 7 bases lay between the germline ends. The CDR3 extends over 13 amino acids. CDR3 residues: CASSSGDNEKLFF. In nucleotides, the CDR3 is TGTGCCAGCAGTTCGGGGGATAATGAAAAACTGTTTTTT. Full variable domain (remainder filled in from reference TRBV28 and TRBJ1-4): DVKVTQSSRYLVKRTGEKVFLECVQDMDHENMFWYRQDPGLGLRLIYFSYDVKMKEKGDIPEGYSVSREKKERFSLILESASTNQTSMYLCASSSGDNEKLFFGSGTQLSVL.

The chain carries TRBV5-1 and TRBJ2-2, with D perhaps TRBD1 (6 bases). Looked up from germline, CDR1 is SGHRS and CDR2 is YFSETQ. Trimming pared 4 bases from V and 4 bases from J, leaving 11 bases between. The CDR3 contains 14 residues. For the CDR3, the DNA is TGCGCCAGCAGCCCTACAGGGAGCACCGGGGAGCTGTTTTTT. It encodes CASSPTGSTGELFF.

CDR3 loop: CASSKDRVDGYTF. DNA for the CDR3: TGTGCCAGCAGCAAGGACAGGGTTGATGGCTACACCTTC. The V call is TRBV12-3 or TRBV12-4, the J call TRBJ1-2; TRBD1 matches 8 bases. The CDR3 consists of 13 residues. The V segment lost 6 bases and the J segment 6 bases; nucleotides outside the gene matches: 6.

CDR3 coding DNA: TGCGCCAGCAGCTGGACCGGGACAGGGGGCACAGATACGCAGTATTTT. This encodes CASSWTGTGGTDTQYF. This sequence joins TRBV5-1 and TRBJ2-3; 10 bases align to TRBD1. CDR1 is SGHRS and CDR2 is YFSETQ in the germline V gene. The trim removed 3 bases at V and 1 base at J, leaving 5 bases unmatched. The CDR3 covers 16 residues.

V usage is TRBV2 and J usage is TRBJ1-2; TRBD1 might be the D (5 bases). V was cut by 0 bases and J by 7 bases, with 21 bases left in between. Germline CDR1 SNHLY, CDR2 FYNNEI. This CDR3 comprises 17 residues. As DNA, the CDR3 is TGTGCCAGCAGTGAAGCTTTGGGGTCGGGGGGGGATCGTGGCTACACCTTC. This encodes CASSEALGSGGDRGYTF.

V and J are TRBV5-4 and TRBJ2-1; TRBD2 is a possible D gene (6 bases). In germline, CDR1 is SGHNT, CDR2 YYREEE (reference sequence). This CDR3 is 14 amino acids long. The V and J ends lost 4 bases and 7 bases respectively, with 15 bases between them. The CDR3 loop reads CASSSKGLENEQFF. The CDR3 bases are TGTGCCAGCAGCAGCAAGGGACTCGAGAATGAGCAGTTCTTC. The whole variable domain, remainder taken from reference TRBV5-4 and TRBJ2-1, is ETGVTQSPTHLIKTRGQQVTLRCSSQSGHNTVSWYQQALGQGPQFIFQYYREEENGRGNFPPRFSGLQFPNYSSELNVNALELDDSALYLCASSSKGLENEQFFGPGTRLTVL.